The 23 T cell receptor beta chains given below trace back to one sample, sequenced in a study of blood T cell repertoires in COVID-19. Some clones are missing from TCRdb's copy, which holds only in-frame ones; the method was immunoSEQ multiplex PCR. The data hold around 380,000 clones, with over 75% observed a single time. The material sequenced was PBMCs or T cells enriched from blood (not recorded which). Receptor source: a man under 40 who had recovered from COVID-19.

The rearrangement joins TRBV10-2 to TRBJ2-3; D is perhaps TRBD2 (5 bases). The germline V and J ends were trimmed by 1 base and 2 bases, with 10 bases remaining between them. The germline V gene has CDR1 WSHSY and CDR2 SAAADI. This CDR3 comprises 15 residues. CDR3 bases: TGCGCCAGCAGTGAGTATGGGAGCCACACAGATACGCAGTATTTT. This translates into CASSEYGSHTDTQYF.

The chain is built from TRBV11-2 and TRBJ1-4; TRBD1 agrees at 7 bases. This CDR3 is 14 amino acids long. The germline CDR1 and CDR2 sequences are SGHAT and FQNNGV. The V gene end was trimmed by 5 bases and the J gene end by 7 bases; junction bases not matched to a gene: 7. The CDR3 DNA reads as TGTGCCAGCAGCGCAGGGGGATGGAGTGAAAAACTGTTTTTT. It is translated as CASSAGGWSEKLFF.

The chain is built from TRBV3-1 (or the pseudogene TRBV3-2) and TRBJ2-3; D is perhaps TRBD2 (6 bases). Between the trimmed V and J ends, which lost 0 bases and 7 bases, there was a span of 8 bases. The CDR3 spans 13 residues. CDR1 is LGHDT and CDR2 is YNNKEL in the germline V gene (reference sequence). Here the CDR3 reads CASSQEGRNTQYF. The CDR3 DNA sequence: TGTGCCAGCAGCCAAGAGGGGAGGAATACGCAGTATTTT.

This clone was recorded only once. The chain recombines TRBV3-1 (or the pseudogene TRBV3-2) with TRBJ2-3, with 9 bases matching TRBD2. The ends lost 5 bases at V and 6 bases at J; junction bases unmatched: 9. CDR3 size: 15 residues. Germline-derived CDR1 and CDR2 are LGHDT and YNNKEL (reference sequence). CDR3 in amino acids: CASSWAGGPVDTQYF. CDR3 DNA sequence: TGTGCCAGCAGCTGGGCGGGGGGGCCGGTCGATACGCAGTATTTT.

The chain combines TRBV6-5 with TRBJ1-6; D call uncertain. V was shortened by 5 bases and J by 9 bases, with 17 bases between the two germline ends. The CDR3 extends over 15 amino acids. CDR1 MNHEY and CDR2 SVGAGI come from the germline V gene. DNA for the CDR3: TGTGCCAGCAGTACACGCAATGGGCACGGTTCACCCCTCCACTTT. This codes for CASSTRNGHGSPLHF.

Only a few counts were recorded for this clone. The rearrangement uses TRBV4-1 and TRBJ1-4, with 7 bases matching TRBD1. With 0 bases clipped from V and 3 bases from J, the junction kept 4 bases outside the gene matches. From germline, CDR1 is MGHRA and CDR2 YSYEKL. The CDR3 covers 16 residues. CDR3 sequence reads: CASSQDHQGANEKLFF. CDR3 nucleotide sequence: TGCGCCAGCAGCCAAGATCATCAGGGGGCTAATGAAAAACTGTTTTTT.

The chain uses TRBV10-1 and TRBJ2-1, with 11 bases fitting TRBD2. CDR3 size: 16 residues. The germline V gene encodes CDR1 WNHNN and CDR2 SYGVQD (reference sequence). V trimming: 1 base; J trimming: 7 bases; junction bases outside the gene matches: 6. For the CDR3, the DNA is TGCGCCAGCAGTGAGTTCCTAGCGGGGGGAATTAATGAGCAGTTCTTC. As protein: CASSEFLAGGINEQFF.

The chain is built from TRBV30 and TRBJ1-4; D remains ambiguous. CDR1 and CDR2 from the germline V gene are GTSNPN and SVGIG (reference sequence). V was shortened by 5 bases and J by 8 bases, with 15 bases between the two germline ends. This CDR3 region has 13 residues. The DNA of the CDR3 is TGTGCCTGGGATGGAGGAACCAGGGAAAAACTGTTTTTT. Translated, it gives CAWDGGTREKLFF.

The chain has TRBV4-3 and TRBJ1-1, with D possibly being TRBD1 (6 bases). The CDR3 runs to 14 residues. Trimming stripped 2 bases from V and 6 bases from J, with 13 bases between. Germline V lookup: CDR1 LGHNA, CDR2 YSLEER. CDR3 in amino acids: CASSQNRGFAEAFF. The CDR3 nucleotides are TGCGCCAGCAGCCAAAATAGGGGGTTCGCTGAAGCTTTCTTT.

This clone was picked up one time. The rearrangement uses TRBV11-3 and TRBJ2-1; weak D call: TRBD2 (7 bases). The CDR3 sequence is 16 residues long. V lost 1 base and J lost 7, with 17 bases in between. Germline V gives CDR1 SGHNT, CDR2 YENEEA. CDR3 region: CASSLVWGGQGNEQFF. The CDR3 DNA reads TGTGCCAGCAGCTTAGTCTGGGGGGGCCAGGGAAATGAGCAGTTCTTC.

This rearrangement joins TRBV14 to TRBJ1-1; TRBD1 aligns across 7 bases. The CDR3 is 15 residues long. Germline V gene lookup returns CDR1 SGHDN and CDR2 FVKESK. The V and J ends lost 4 bases and 0 bases, in that order; junction bases with no gene match: 5. The CDR3 reads CASSPSQGMNTEAFF. In DNA form, the CDR3 reads TGTGCCAGCAGCCCCTCACAGGGGATGAACACTGAAGCTTTCTTT.

This chain connects TRBV7-9 to TRBJ2-3; possibly TRBD1 for D (5 bases). V was shortened by 6 bases and J by 2 bases, with 9 bases between the two germline ends. In germline, CDR1 is SEHNR, CDR2 FQNEAQ (reference sequence). CDR3 length: 13 amino acids. The CDR3 DNA is TGTGCCAGCAGAAAGGACAACACAGATACGCAGTATTTT. Translating it yields CASRKDNTDTQYF.

The chain has TRBV28 and TRBJ1-2; 7 bases fit TRBD1. Germline loops: CDR1 MDHEN, CDR2 SYDVKM. CDR3 length: 15 amino acids. Losses at the gene ends were 4 bases for V and 3 bases for J; bases not matched to a gene: 8. The CDR3 region has the DNA TGTGCCAGCAGTTATCGATCCGGGACAGACTATGGCTACACCTTC. Protein product: CASSYRSGTDYGYTF.

CDR3 loop: CASSSGMRATGEMFF. For the CDR3, the DNA is TGTGCCAGCAGCTCCGGGATGAGGGCCACCGGGGAAATGTTTTTT. This sequence joins TRBV5-6 and TRBJ1-4; unclear D gene. This CDR3 spans 15 amino acids. V lost 3 bases, J lost 15 bases, and 24 bases lay in between. Germline assignment: CDR1 SGHDT and CDR2 YYEEEE.

The chain combines TRBV7-9 with TRBJ2-1; 8 nucleotides match TRBD1. There are 15 residues in the CDR3. With V trimmed by 3 bases and J by 5 bases, 6 bases remained unmatched. Germline V gene data show CDR1 as SEHNR and CDR2 as FQNEAQ (reference sequence). In nucleotides, the CDR3 is TGTGCCAGCAGCTTCCCGGGACAGGCCAACAATGAGCAGTTCTTC. Amino acids: CASSFPGQANNEQFF.

J is TRBJ1-6 and V is TRBV30; D is perhaps TRBD1 (6 bases). The length of the CDR3 is 12 residues. The germline V gene encodes CDR1 GTSNPN and CDR2 SVGIG (reference sequence). With 0 bases removed from V and 11 bases from J, the gap between germline ends came to 8 bases. The CDR3 sequence is CAWSVQGPPLHF. CDR3 DNA: TGTGCCTGGAGTGTGCAGGGGCCACCCCTCCACTTT.

J is TRBJ1-6 and V is TRBV3-1 (or the pseudogene TRBV3-2); 7 bases fit TRBD1. This CDR3 region has 15 residues. V was clipped by 3 bases and J by 10 bases; unmatched bases: 9. CDR1 is LGHDT and CDR2 is YNNKEL in the germline V gene (reference sequence). DNA for the CDR3: TGTGCCAGCAGCCAGGGGGCACAGGGGTGGTCACCCCTCCACTTT. Its translation is CASSQGAQGWSPLHF.

The rearrangement links TRBV9 to TRBJ1-5; the match to TRBD1 covers 8 bases. Germline V gene lookup returns CDR1 SGDLS and CDR2 YYNGEE. With V trimmed by 3 bases and J by 6 bases, 8 bases remained unmatched. CDR3 length: 15 amino acids. In nucleotides, the CDR3 is TGTGCCAGCAGCGCAGGGGGCGGGTATGGTCAGCCCCAGCATTTT. This translates into CASSAGGGYGQPQHF.

This chain uses TRBV19 with TRBJ1-1; TRBD1 is a possible D gene (6 bases). The CDR3 contains 12 residues. Per the germline V gene, CDR1 is LNHDA and CDR2 is SQIVND (reference sequence). The ends were cut back, 3 bases at V and 11 bases at J, with 13 bases in the middle. The CDR3 DNA reads as TGTGCCAGTAGTATTGGGGGGGCGCCGGCTTTCTTT. This codes for CASSIGGAPAFF.

This clone has just a few counts. The rearrangement joins TRBV9 to TRBJ1-1, with TRBD1 as a possible D gene (5 bases). Germline values: CDR1 SGDLS, CDR2 YYNGEE. The CDR3 has 13 amino acids. V lost 2 bases and J lost 3, with 8 bases in between. For the CDR3, the DNA is TGTGCCAGCAGCGTCAGGGAATACACTGAAGCTTTCTTT. This translates into CASSVREYTEAFF. The full variable domain, with the rest looked up from reference TRBV9 and TRBJ1-1, is DSGVTQTPKHLITATGQRVTLRCSPRSGDLSVYWYQQSLDQGLQFLIQYYNGEERAKGNILERFSAQQFPDLHSELNLSSLELGDSALYFCASSVREYTEAFFGQGTRLTVV.

The chain joins TRBV27 to TRBJ1-2; D possibly corresponds to TRBD1 (5 bases). Germline CDR1 MNHEY, CDR2 SMNVEV (reference sequence). The ends were cut back, 7 bases at V and 6 bases at J, with 12 bases in the middle. CDR3 length: 12 amino acids. CDR3 residues: CASTDGGDGYTF. In DNA form, the CDR3 reads TGTGCCAGCACCGACGGAGGGGATGGCTACACCTTC.

J is TRBJ1-1 and V is TRBV6-5; TRBD1 aligns across 7 bases. Per germline, CDR1 MNHEY and CDR2 SVGAGI. With V trimmed by 2 bases and J by 7 bases, 7 bases remained unmatched. The CDR3 is 14 residues long. The CDR3 loop reads CASSYRTGAREAFF. DNA for the CDR3: TGTGCCAGCAGTTACAGGACAGGAGCCCGTGAAGCTTTCTTT.

This chain joins TRBV18 and TRBJ2-7; TRBD2 matches 8 bases. The CDR3 spans 15 residues. Trimming at V came to 6 bases and at J to 1 base, leaving 8 bases not matched to a gene. CDR1 and CDR2 (germline): KGHSH, LQKENI. CDR3 coding DNA: TGTGCCAGCTCCCCCAAAGCGGGGGCGTCCTACGAGCAGTACTTC. Translation gives CASSPKAGASYEQYF.